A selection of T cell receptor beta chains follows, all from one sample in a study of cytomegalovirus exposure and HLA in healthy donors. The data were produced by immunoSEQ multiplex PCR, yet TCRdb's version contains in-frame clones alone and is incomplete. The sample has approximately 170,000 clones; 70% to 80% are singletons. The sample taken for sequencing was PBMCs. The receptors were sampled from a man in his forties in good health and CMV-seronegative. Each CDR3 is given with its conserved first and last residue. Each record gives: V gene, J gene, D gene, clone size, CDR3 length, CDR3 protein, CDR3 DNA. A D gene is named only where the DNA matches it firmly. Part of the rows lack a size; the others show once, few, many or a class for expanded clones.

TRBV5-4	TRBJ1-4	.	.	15	CASTYYGQSDEKLFF	TGTGCCAGTACCTATTATGGGCAGTCGGATGAAAAACTGTTTTTT
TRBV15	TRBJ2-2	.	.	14	CATSYRRDTGELFF	TGTGCCACCAGCTACCGCCGGGACACCGGGGAGCTGTTTTTT
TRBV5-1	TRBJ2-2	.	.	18	CASSLASEIATNTGELFF	TGCGCCAGCAGCTTGGCATCGGAGATAGCGACGAACACCGGGGAGCTGTTTTTT
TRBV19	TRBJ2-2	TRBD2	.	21	CASSGGQGLAGGPLNTGELFF	TGTGCCAGTAGTGGAGGACAGGGACTAGCGGGAGGCCCCCTGAACACCGGGGAGCTGTTTTTT
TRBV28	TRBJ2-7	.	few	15	CASSSSQGTRSREYF	TGTGCCAGCAGTTCCTCGCAGGGGACCCGATCTAGAGAGTACTTC
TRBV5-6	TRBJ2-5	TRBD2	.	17	CASSGPGLAENQETQYF	TGTGCCAGCAGCGGGCCGGGACTAGCGGAGAACCAAGAGACCCAGTACTTC
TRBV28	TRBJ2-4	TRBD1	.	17	CASSGQGSRIAKNSQYF	TGTGCCAGCAGTGGACAGGGGTCTAGGATAGCCAAAAACAGTCAGTACTTC
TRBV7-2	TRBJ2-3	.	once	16	CASSLRRASEADTQYF	TGTGCCAGCAGCTTAAGGCGGGCTAGCGAGGCGGATACGCAGTATTTT
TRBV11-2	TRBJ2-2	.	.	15	CASSLGGGGTGELFF	TGTGCCAGCAGCTTAGGGGGAGGGGGCACCGGGGAGCTGTTTTTT
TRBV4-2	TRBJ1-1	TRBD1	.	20	CASSTTPRGQGSHFAVEAFF	TGTGCCAGCAGCACTACTCCCCGGGGACAGGGGTCCCATTTCGCAGTTGAAGCTTTCTTT
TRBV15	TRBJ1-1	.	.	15	CATSRREGLNTEAFF	TGTGCCACCAGCAGGAGGGAGGGCCTGAACACTGAAGCTTTCTTT
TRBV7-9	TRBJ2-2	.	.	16	CASSPPLQGNIGELFF	TGTGCCAGCAGCCCGCCCCTCCAGGGTAACATCGGGGAGCTGTTTTTT
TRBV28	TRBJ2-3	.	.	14	CASSFLQGTDTQYF	TGTGCCAGCAGTTTCCTACAGGGAACAGATACGCAGTATTTT
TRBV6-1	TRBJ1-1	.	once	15	CASIKGGLMNTEAFF	TGTGCCAGCATTAAGGGGGGGCTGATGAACACTGAAGCTTTCTTT
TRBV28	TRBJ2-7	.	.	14	CASSFGGTPYEQYF	TGTGCCAGCAGTTTTGGCGGGACGCCCTACGAGCAGTACTTC
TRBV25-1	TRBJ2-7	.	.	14	CASSDTGRGYEQYF	TGTGCCAGCAGTGATACAGGACGGGGGTACGAGCAGTACTTC
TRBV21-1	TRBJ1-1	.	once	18	CASSKGAIGEVGDTEAFF	TGTGCCAGCAGCAAAGGAGCGATAGGGGAGGTTGGGGACACTGAAGCTTTCTTT
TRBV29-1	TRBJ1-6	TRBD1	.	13	CSVKGQGNSPLHF	TGCAGCGTTAAAGGACAGGGGAATTCACCCCTCCACTTT
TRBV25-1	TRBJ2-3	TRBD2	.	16	CASSNPREGSPDTQYF	TGTGCCAGCAGTAACCCGCGGGAGGGCTCTCCAGATACGCAGTATTTT
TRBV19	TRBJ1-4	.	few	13	CASSNRDKEKLFF	TGTGCCAGTAGTAACCGGGACAAGGAAAAACTGTTTTTT
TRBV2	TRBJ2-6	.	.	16	CASTGQLLSGANVLTF	TGTGCCAGCACAGGACAGCTTTTGTCTGGGGCCAACGTCCTGACTTTC
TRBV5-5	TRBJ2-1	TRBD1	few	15	CASSATGPAYNEQFF	TGTGCCAGCAGCGCGACAGGGCCAGCCTACAATGAGCAGTTCTTC
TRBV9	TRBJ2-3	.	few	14	CASSKVGATDTQYF	TGTGCCAGCTCGAAGGTAGGGGCCACAGATACGCAGTATTTT
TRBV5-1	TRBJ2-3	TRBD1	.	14	CASRWTGGADTQYF	TGCGCCAGCAGGTGGACAGGGGGCGCAGATACGCAGTATTTT
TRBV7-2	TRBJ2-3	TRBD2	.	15	CASSRGLAGLDTQYF	TGTGCCAGCAGCCGGGGGCTAGCGGGATTGGATACGCAGTATTTT
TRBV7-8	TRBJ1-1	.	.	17	CASSPPGASEMNTEAFF	TGTGCCAGCAGCCCGCCGGGAGCCTCTGAAATGAACACTGAAGCTTTCTTT
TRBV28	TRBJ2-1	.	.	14	CASSFETGYNEQFF	TGTGCCAGCAGTTTTGAGACAGGCTACAATGAGCAGTTCTTC
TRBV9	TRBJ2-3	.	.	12	CASSVDPGEQYF	TGTGCCAGCAGCGTGGACCCGGGAGAGCAGTATTTT
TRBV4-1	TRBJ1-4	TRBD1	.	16	CASSQGPLAGGEKLFF	TGCGCCAGCAGCCAAGGCCCTCTGGCAGGGGGTGAAAAACTGTTTTTT
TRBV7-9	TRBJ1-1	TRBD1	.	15	CASSWRGRPNTEAFF	TGTGCCAGCAGCTGGAGGGGGCGGCCGAACACTGAAGCTTTCTTT
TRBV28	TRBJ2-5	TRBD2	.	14	CASSLLAGAKTQYF	TGTGCCAGCTCATTACTAGCGGGAGCAAAGACCCAGTACTTC
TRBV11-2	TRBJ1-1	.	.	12	CASSSAGVEAFF	TGTGCCAGCAGCTCAGCAGGGGTTGAAGCTTTCTTT
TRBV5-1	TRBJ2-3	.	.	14	CASSDSAGADTQYF	TGCGCCAGCAGCGACTCGGCAGGGGCCGATACGCAGTATTTT
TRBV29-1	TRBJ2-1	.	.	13	CTGRESSYNEQFF	TGCACCGGCCGGGAGAGCTCCTACAATGAGCAGTTCTTC
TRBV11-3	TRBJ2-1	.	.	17	CASSFGGGSGPYNEQFF	TGTGCCAGCAGCTTTGGGGGCGGGAGCGGCCCCTACAATGAGCAGTTCTTC
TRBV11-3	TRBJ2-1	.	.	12	CASSRGTNEQFF	TGTGCCAGCAGCCGCGGCACAAATGAGCAGTTCTTC
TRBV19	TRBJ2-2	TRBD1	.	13	CASSWDSTGELFF	TGTGCCAGTAGTTGGGACAGCACCGGGGAGCTGTTTTTT
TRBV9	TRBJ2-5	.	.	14	CASSVEPGQETQYF	TGTGCCAGCAGCGTAGAACCGGGCCAAGAGACCCAGTACTTC
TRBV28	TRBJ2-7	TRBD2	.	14	CASSLASGDYEQYF	TGTGCCAGCAGTTTAGCTAGCGGGGACTACGAGCAGTACTTC
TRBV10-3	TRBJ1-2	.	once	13	CAITDIYRWGYTF	TGTGCCATCACCGACATTTACAGATGGGGCTACACCTTC
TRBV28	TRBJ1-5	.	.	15	CASSPQGRDYQPQHF	TGTGCCAGCAGTCCCCAGGGAAGAGATTATCAGCCCCAGCATTTT
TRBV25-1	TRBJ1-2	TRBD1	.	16	CASSAILTGGGYGYTF	TGTGCCAGCAGCGCGATACTCACAGGGGGCGGCTATGGCTACACCTTC
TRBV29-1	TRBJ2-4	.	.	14	CSVEGEMYKNIQYF	TGCAGCGTTGAAGGGGAGATGTACAAAAACATTCAGTACTTC
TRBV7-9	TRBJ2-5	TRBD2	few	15	CASSLGGRAGETQYF	TGTGCCAGCAGTCTCGGCGGGAGGGCCGGGGAGACCCAGTACTTC
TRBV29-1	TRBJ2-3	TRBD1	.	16	CSVRGWDRGPVDTQYF	TGCAGCGTTCGGGGATGGGACAGGGGGCCAGTCGATACGCAGTATTTT
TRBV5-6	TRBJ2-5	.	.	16	CASSLGRSGGQETQYF	TGTGCCAGCAGCTTGGGGAGGTCTGGCGGACAAGAGACCCAGTACTTC
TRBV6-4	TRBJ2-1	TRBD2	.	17	CASSDFPGLAPYNEQFF	TGTGCCAGCAGTGACTTTCCGGGACTAGCCCCCTACAATGAGCAGTTCTTC
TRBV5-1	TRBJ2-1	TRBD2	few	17	CASSLASASGIRNEQFF	TGCGCCAGCAGCTTGGCCTCGGCTAGCGGGATCAGGAATGAGCAGTTCTTC
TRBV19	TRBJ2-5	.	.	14	CASSMVETQETQYF	TGTGCCAGTAGTATGGTGGAGACTCAAGAGACCCAGTACTTC